This T cell receptor (beta chain) was captured in a study of cytomegalovirus exposure and HLA in healthy donors. It was with 60 Vbeta and 13 Jbeta primers that the PCR ran. Clones were sequenced by immunoSEQ multiplex PCR, and TCRdb holds only the in-frame ones, with some missing. In the table there are approximately 190,000 clones, 65% to 85% of which are singletons. CDR3 length: 19 amino acids. J lost 0 bases, V lost 0 bases, and 8 bases had no gene match. This receptor was obtained from a man in his forties in good health and CMV-seropositive. The chain links TRBV5-3 to TRBJ1-4; 10 bases line up with TRBD1. TRBV5-3 is marked as an open reading frame, function uncertain. The sample taken for sequencing was PBMCs. In nucleotides, the CDR3 is TGTGCCAGAAGCTTGGAGTCGGGACAGGGGACATCAACTAATGAAAAACTGTTTTTT. This translates into CARSLESGQGTSTNEKLFF.